This T cell receptor (beta chain) was captured by sequencing in a study of blood T cell repertoires in COVID-19. Study background: The United States, Italy and Spain provided the acute and convalescent COVID-19 samples. The cDNA or gDNA used as material had been derived from T cells, B-cell-depleted T cells, or PBMCs.

In the authors' methods: Amplification from reference gene primers served as the basis for estimated nucleated cell counts. Using immunoSEQ multiplex PCR, the repertoire was profiled, and TCRdb retains in-frame clones only, with some absent. V, J and clone size are taken as reported in that table, and D and trimming were inferred from the DNA itself. This table has about 220,000 clones, more than 65% appearing once. J was trimmed by 7 bases and V by 10 bases; bases with no gene match: 11. Per germline, CDR1 SEHNR and CDR2 FQNEAQ (reference sequence). CDR3 size: 14 residues. The chain uses TRBV7-9 and TRBJ2-1; 9 bases line up with TRBD1. This TCR derives from a woman between 25 and 40 years old who had recovered from COVID-19. Source material: peripheral blood. CDR3 bases: TGTGCCACCAACCCCGGGACAGGGATGAATGAGCAGTTCTTC. Translated, it gives CATNPGTGMNEQFF.